These 29 T cell receptor beta chains came from one sample sequenced in a study of neurological immune-mediated disorders. Time point indicated: longitudinal time-point 1 (baseline). TCRdb re-analysed the 5' RACE reads in MiXCR, keeping a single row per CDR3 protein. In the table there are about 71,000 distinct CDR3 sequences, approximately 10% of which are singletons. The sequenced sample was PBMCs. The source of these receptors is a man aged 25-45 years in good health.

This clonotype has at least ten counts. The V and J genes are TRBV29-1 and TRBJ2-7; TRBD1 matches at 10 bases. This CDR3 has 13 residues. Unmatched junction bases numbered 10, after V lost 7 bases and J lost 7 bases. Germline V gene lookup returns CDR1 SQVTM and CDR2 ANQGSEA. CDR3 amino acids: CSGTRDRGGEQYF. The DNA of the CDR3 is TGCAGCGGTACCCGGGACAGGGGTGGAGAGCAGTACTTC.

This clonotype was seen many times. The chain is built from TRBV20-1 and TRBJ2-1; no reliable D call. The CDR3 spans 11 residues. Trimming took 4 bases from V and 4 from J, leaving 5 bases between them. In germline, CDR1 is DFQATT, CDR2 SNEGSKA (reference sequence). The CDR3 loop reads CSATGYNEQFF. The DNA of the CDR3 is TGCAGTGCTACTGGTTACAATGAGCAGTTCTTC.

This chain joins TRBV20-1 and TRBJ2-5; a possible D gene is TRBD2 (5 bases). The CDR3 covers 11 residues. The ends were cut back, 6 bases at V and 4 bases at J, with 9 bases in the middle. Germline lookup yields CDR1 DFQATT and CDR2 SNEGSKA (reference sequence). The CDR3 spells CSAGERETQYF. The CDR3 DNA is TGCAGTGCCGGGGAAAGAGAGACCCAGTACTTC.

This clonotype has just a few counts. The V call is TRBV10-1, the J call TRBJ2-7; D might be TRBD2 (5 bases). V was clipped by 3 bases and J by 3 bases, with 6 bases between them. The CDR3 has 12 amino acids. Germline V CDR1 and CDR2: WNHNN, SYGVQD (reference sequence). The CDR3 DNA follows: TGCGCCAGCAGTGACCGGGACTACGAGCAGTACTTC. This gives the protein CASSDRDYEQYF.

This clonotype was recorded many times. The CDR3 spells CASSPSGGGPSQTQYF. CDR3 bases: TGTGCCAGCTCTCCCTCTGGGGGAGGGCCCTCGCAGACCCAGTACTTC. This chain links TRBV9 with TRBJ2-5; 7 bases match TRBD2. Germline V gene sequence: CDR1 SGDLS, CDR2 YYNGEE. The length of the CDR3 is 16 residues. The V and J ends lost 7 bases and 6 bases, in that order; junction bases with no gene match: 18.

CDR3 coding DNA: TGCAGTGCTGCCCAGGGCTCTGGGGCCAACGTCCTGACTTTC. Translation: CSAAQGSGANVLTF. The rearrangement links TRBV20-1 to TRBJ2-6; the D gene is possibly TRBD1 (5 bases). CDR3 length: 14 amino acids. Trimming cost V 5 bases and J 0 bases, with 8 bases left between them. Germline V gene data show CDR1 as DFQATT and CDR2 as SNEGSKA (reference sequence).

This clonotype was seen ten or more times. The V call is TRBV7-3, the J call TRBJ2-3; D may be TRBD2 (6 bases). This CDR3 has 16 amino acids. Germline V gene lookup returns CDR1 SGHTA and CDR2 FQGTGA. V was cut by 0 bases and J by 5 bases, with 15 bases left in between. CDR3 region: CASSLTPEGGRDTQYF. The CDR3 nucleotides read TGTGCCAGCAGCTTAACCCCCGAGGGAGGCCGAGATACGCAGTATTTT.

This clonotype was counted many times. This chain links TRBV7-9 with TRBJ2-1, with D unresolved. Germline V gene lookup returns CDR1 SEHNR and CDR2 FQNEAQ (reference sequence). Between the trimmed V and J ends, which lost 5 bases and 3 bases, there was a span of 5 bases. The CDR3 loop spans 12 amino acids. The CDR3 DNA is TGTGCCAGCAGCCTTCTCTACAATGAGCAGTTCTTC. Amino acid sequence: CASSLLYNEQFF.

There are many counts of this clonotype. The rearrangement links TRBV9 to TRBJ2-3; 8 positions match TRBD2. The CDR3 covers 16 residues. CDR1 and CDR2 from the germline V gene are SGDLS and YYNGEE. V gave up 1 base and J gave up 4 bases; unmatched junction bases: 8. CDR3 DNA sequence: TGTGCCAGCAGCGTAATGGAAGCGGGAGCCGCAGATACGCAGTATTTT. Translation gives CASSVMEAGAADTQYF.

This clonotype was counted at least ten times. The chain employs TRBV5-5 and TRBJ1-6; 8 nucleotides match TRBD1. This CDR3 spans 15 amino acids. In germline, CDR1 is SGHKS, CDR2 YYEKEE (reference sequence). J lost 7 bases, V lost 1 base, and 4 bases had no gene match. This CDR3 is CASSLSGGINSPLHF. The CDR3 DNA is TGTGCCAGCAGCTTGTCAGGGGGCATCAATTCACCCCTCCACTTT.

In this sample, this clonotype turned up many times. The rearrangement joins TRBV3-1 to TRBJ2-1; D gene unclear. CDR3 length: 11 amino acids. V was pared by 1 base and J by 6 bases, with 1 base between. Germline V CDR1 and CDR2: LGHDT, YNNKEL (reference sequence). The DNA for the CDR3 is TGTGCCAGCAGCCAAGGCAATGAGCAGTTCTTC. Translation gives CASSQGNEQFF.

CDR3 sequence reads: CAWSEGVGYTF. Here the CDR3 DNA reads TGTGCCTGGAGTGAAGGTGTTGGCTACACCTTC. The genes are TRBV30 and TRBJ1-2, with unresolved D. CDR1 is GTSNPN, CDR2 SVGIG, per germline (reference sequence). V was shortened by 1 base and J by 7 bases, with 7 bases between the two germline ends. The CDR3 is 11 residues long.

This clonotype has a count of ten or more. The chain joins TRBV27 to TRBJ2-1; TRBD2 matches at 11 bases. Trimming took 5 bases from V and 3 from J; bases not matched to a gene: 6. The CDR3 length is 16 residues. Germline V gives CDR1 MNHEY, CDR2 SMNVEV (reference sequence). The CDR3 loop reads CASSGTSGLLYNEQFF. The CDR3 DNA follows: TGTGCCAGCAGTGGGACTAGCGGTCTCCTCTACAATGAGCAGTTCTTC.

The rearrangement uses TRBV4-1 and TRBJ2-1; D is uncertain. Trimming pared 3 bases from V and 0 bases from J, leaving 15 bases between. Germline loops: CDR1 MGHRA, CDR2 YSYEKL. There are 17 residues in the CDR3. For the CDR3, the DNA is TGCGCCAGCAGCCAGACCAGCTGGTCGAGCTCCTACAATGAGCAGTTCTTC. Amino acid sequence: CASSQTSWSSSYNEQFF.

This clonotype came up many times. The V and J genes are TRBV5-1 and TRBJ2-5, with D unresolved. CDR1 SGHRS and CDR2 YFSETQ come from the germline V gene. The V gene lost 6 bases and the J gene lost 3 bases, with 18 bases spanning the gap. This CDR3 contains 15 residues. CDR3 bases: TGCGCCAGCAAAGAGGCCCCGGGTGTCGAAGAGACCCAGTACTTC. The encoded protein is CASKEAPGVEETQYF.

This clonotype was observed at least ten times. This chain uses TRBV3-1 with TRBJ2-7; 12 bases align to TRBD2. Germline V lookup: CDR1 LGHDT, CDR2 YNNKEL (reference sequence). The CDR3 consists of 15 residues. The J segment lost 6 bases and the V segment lost 5 bases, leaving 8 bases of the junction unmatched. The CDR3 sequence is CASSEPGLAGSEQYF. CDR3 nucleotide sequence: TGTGCCAGCAGCGAACCGGGACTAGCGGGTAGCGAGCAGTACTTC.

In regard to this clonotype: Germline and junction disagree at one end, which may indicate a read error. The chain is built from TRBV6-6 and TRBJ2-1; D may be TRBD1 (7 bases). There are 13 residues in the CDR3. CDR1 is MNHNY and CDR2 is SVGAGI in the germline V gene (reference sequence). CDR3 bases: TGTGTCAGCAGGGGGGACTCCTCCAATGAGCAGTTCTTC. Translating gives CVSRGDSSNEQFF.

This clonotype occurred many times. V gene TRBV7-8 combines with J gene TRBJ2-1, with 7 bases identical to TRBD2. CDR3 length equals 14 residues. Germline V gene data show CDR1 as SGHVS and CDR2 as FQNEAQ. The V and J ends lost 5 bases and 4 bases, in that order; junction bases with no gene match: 5. The CDR3 DNA follows: TGTGCCAGCAGCGCGGGGGTCCTATACAATGAGCAGTTCTTC. This encodes CASSAGVLYNEQFF.

Ten or more counts support this clonotype. The gene calls are TRBV2 and TRBJ2-3; 8 nucleotides match TRBD1. V lost 5 bases, J lost 8 bases, and 12 bases stayed unmatched. CDR3 length: 15 amino acids. The germline gives CDR1 SNHLY, CDR2 FYNNEI. The CDR3 bases are TGTGCCAGCAGTAACCCGGGACAGGTGCCCCGTACGCAGTATTTT. Its protein is CASSNPGQVPRTQYF. Full variable domain (rest looked up from reference TRBV2 and TRBJ2-3): EPEVTQTPSHQVTQMGQEVILRCVPISNHLYFYWYRQILGQKVEFLVSFYNNEISEKSEIFDDQFSVERPDGSNFTLKIRSTKLEDSAMYFCASSNPGQVPRTQYFGPGTRLTVL.

This clonotype was observed many times. This chain connects TRBV10-3 to TRBJ2-1, with D possibly being TRBD1 (5 bases). Looked up from germline, CDR1 is ENHRY and CDR2 is SYGVKD. Trimming took off 6 bases at V and 1 base at J, with 10 bases between the two ends. CDR3 length equals 14 residues. In DNA, the CDR3 is TGTGCCATCAGGATACAGGATTCCTACAATGAGCAGTTCTTC. Its protein product is CAIRIQDSYNEQFF.

The sample holds a few counts of this clonotype. V gene TRBV5-1 combines with J gene TRBJ1-1, with a weak D call TRBD1 (5 bases). In germline, CDR1 is SGHRS, CDR2 YFSETQ. Trimming removed 0 bases at V and 3 bases at J, with 12 bases between. CDR3 length: 15 residues. The CDR3 loop is CASSLGRGRDTEAFF. The DNA of the CDR3 is TGCGCCAGCAGCTTGGGGCGGGGCAGGGACACTGAAGCTTTCTTT.

This clonotype was recorded many times. The chain employs TRBV11-2 and TRBJ2-2; 9 nucleotides line up with TRBD1. Germline CDR1 is SGHAT and CDR2 is FQNNGV. Trimming took 6 bases from V and 3 from J; bases not matched to a gene: 8. This CDR3 comprises 16 residues. DNA of the CDR3: TGTGCCAGCAGTCCGAACCGGGACAGGGACACCGGGGAGCTGTTTTTT. This gives the protein CASSPNRDRDTGELFF.

The chain recombines TRBV19 with TRBJ2-7; D is perhaps TRBD1 (5 bases). Trimming shortened V by 2 bases and J by 3 bases, and 11 bases separated the two germline ends. The CDR3 is 14 amino acids. Germline V gene lookup returns CDR1 LNHDA and CDR2 SQIVND (reference sequence). CDR3 coding DNA: TGTGCCAGTAGTATAAGGCAGGGCGGCTACGAGCAGTACTTC. This encodes CASSIRQGGYEQYF.

A word on this clonotype: One base away lies a much larger clone, so this may be a sequencing read error. The chain links TRBV20-1 to TRBJ2-2, with D perhaps TRBD2 (6 bases). CDR1 and CDR2 (germline): DFQATT, SNEGSKA (reference sequence). The CDR3 totals 15 residues. The CDR3 loop reads CSAARPGVGTGDLFF. In DNA, the CDR3 is TGCAGTGCTGCCCGACCGGGAGTAGGCACCGGGGACCTGTTTTTT.

This clonotype appeared many times. The chain employs TRBV27 and TRBJ2-1, with 12 bases identical to TRBD2. The V and J ends lost 5 bases and 7 bases, in that order; junction bases with no gene match: 6. Germline V lookup: CDR1 MNHEY, CDR2 SMNVEV (reference sequence). This CDR3 spans 15 amino acids. CDR3 amino acids: CASSDRLAGENEQFF. Written as DNA, the CDR3 is TGTGCCAGCAGTGACCGACTAGCGGGAGAGAATGAGCAGTTCTTC.

This clonotype was counted ten times or more. The chain carries TRBV7-2 and TRBJ2-5; 7 bases are a match to TRBD2. Germline assignment: CDR1 SGHTA and CDR2 FQGNSA. CDR3 length: 14 amino acids. V lost 1 base to trimming and J lost 10 bases; unmatched junction nucleotides: 9. The CDR3 nucleotides read TGTGCCAGCAGCTTAGACTGGCTGGGAGGGGACCAGTACTTC. This translates into CASSLDWLGGDQYF. Drawing the rest from reference TRBV7-2 and TRBJ2-5, the complete variable domain is GAGVSQSPSNKVTEKGKDVELRCDPISGHTALYWYRQSLGQGLEFLIYFQGNSAPDKSGLPSDRFSAERTGGSVSTLTIQRTQQEDSAVYLCASSLDWLGGDQYFGPGTRLLVL.

This clonotype has at least ten counts. The J gene is TRBJ2-3, the V gene TRBV6-1; D is perhaps TRBD1 (7 bases). In germline, CDR1 is MNHNS, CDR2 SASEGT. Trimming shortened V by 4 bases and J by 4 bases, and 12 bases separated the two germline ends. CDR3 size: 14 residues. CDR3 sequence reads: CASSGRGRPDTQYF. The DNA for the CDR3 is TGTGCCAGCAGTGGGAGGGGGCGCCCAGATACGCAGTATTTT.

This clonotype was detected many times. The chain has TRBV5-1 and TRBJ1-4; D unclear. Germline-derived CDR1 and CDR2 are SGHRS and YFSETQ. The CDR3 is 12 amino acids. V was cut by 7 bases and J by 5 bases, with 9 bases left in between. DNA for the CDR3: TGCGCCAGCCGACGGCCGAATGAAAAACTGTTTTTT. Translating it yields CASRRPNEKLFF.

Remarks on this clonotype: A read error may be the cause here, since a much bigger clone is one base away. The chain employs TRBV5-1 and TRBJ2-5, with 8 bases aligning to TRBD1. CDR3 length equals 16 residues. The germline V gene encodes CDR1 SGHRS and CDR2 YFSETQ. DNA for the CDR3: TGCACCAGCAGCGCACCGGGACAGGCCAGCCAAGAGACCCAGTACTTC. Its protein is CTSSAPGQASQETQYF.